The sample holds many counts of the clone carrying this T cell receptor (beta chain). Its antigen is as yet unknown. The CDR3 has 15 residues. V lost 2 bases to trimming and J lost 7 bases; unmatched junction nucleotides: 5. CDR1 and CDR2 from the germline V gene are MDHEN and SYDVKM. The entry originates in a study of prognosis after radiotherapy for stage I lung cancer. Background on the study: Patients received 3 to 5 SBRT fractions with a biologically effective dose of at least 100 Gy. General observations from the study: Determination of whether the expanded TCR clones were tumor-specific was not performed. Following stereotactic body radiation therapy, unique TCR clone counts fell, with a median of approximately 9,600 versus 7,200.

Two-round multiplex PCR on genomic DNA was the method by which TCR beta CDR3 was amplified. For every TRBV and TRBJ gene, a specific primer was used in first-round PCR. TCRdb fed the multiplex PCR reads into MiXCR, producing one record per CDR3 protein. The sample has 20,000 to 30,000 distinct CDR3 sequences, around 30% seen once. The sequencing here drew on PBMCs, taken before or after stereotactic body radiation therapy (not recorded which). This TCR was sampled from a donor aged 50 or older with non-small cell lung cancer. V gene TRBV28 combines with J gene TRBJ1-4; 9 bases agree with TRBD1. DNA for the CDR3: TGTGCCAGCAGTTTACTGACAGGGGGAGGTGAAAAACTGTTTTTT. Translated: CASSLLTGGGEKLFF.